The sequence of this TCR beta chain was determined in a study of cytomegalovirus exposure and HLA in healthy donors. Primers for the PCR totalled 60 Vbeta and 13 Jbeta. Assay: immunoSEQ multiplex PCR; the TCRdb copy retains only in-frame clones and omits some. The data show around 51,000 clones, and the top ten clones hold around 26%. V was cut by 4 bases and J by 2 bases, with 10 bases left in between. CDR1 is SGDLS, CDR2 YYNGEE, per germline. The length of the CDR3 is 13 residues. As for this clone: Its cognate antigen is unknown.

General study findings and limits: Reportedly, diagnosis of cytomegalovirus status by the classifier showed high specificity and sensitivity. Clonal expansion, a later analysis showed, was greater in HLA-associated TCR beta chains than in equally common others.

The receptor was derived from a man between 35 and 55 years old in good health and CMV-seropositive. The chain recombines TRBV9 with TRBJ2-7; D is ambiguous. The sample comprised PBMCs. This chain's CDR3 is CASSPGSAYEQYF. The CDR3 nucleotides are TGTGCCAGCAGCCCAGGATCTGCCTACGAGCAGTACTTC.